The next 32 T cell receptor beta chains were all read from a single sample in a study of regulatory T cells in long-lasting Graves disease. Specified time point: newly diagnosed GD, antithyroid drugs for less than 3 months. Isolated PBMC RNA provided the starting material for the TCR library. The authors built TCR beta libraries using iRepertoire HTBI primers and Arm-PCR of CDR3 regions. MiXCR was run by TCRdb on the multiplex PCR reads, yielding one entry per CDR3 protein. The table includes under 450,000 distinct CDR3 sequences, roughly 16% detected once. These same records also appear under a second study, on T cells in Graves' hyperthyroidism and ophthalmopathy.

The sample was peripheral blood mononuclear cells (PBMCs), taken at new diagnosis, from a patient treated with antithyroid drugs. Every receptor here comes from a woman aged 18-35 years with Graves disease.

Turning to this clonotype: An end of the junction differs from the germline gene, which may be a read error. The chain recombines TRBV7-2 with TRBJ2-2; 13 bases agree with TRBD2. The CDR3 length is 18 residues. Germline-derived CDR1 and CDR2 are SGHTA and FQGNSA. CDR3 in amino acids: CASSFTSGGARVTGEQFF. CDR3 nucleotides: TGTGCCAGCAGCTTTACTAGCGGGGGGGCCCGCGTCACCGGGGAGCAGTTTTTT.

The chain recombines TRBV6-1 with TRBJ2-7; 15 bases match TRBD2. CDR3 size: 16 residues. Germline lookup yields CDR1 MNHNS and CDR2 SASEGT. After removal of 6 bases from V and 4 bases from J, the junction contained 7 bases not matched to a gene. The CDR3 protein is CASSPRTSGGVYEQYF. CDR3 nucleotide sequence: TGTGCCAGCAGCCCTAGGACTAGCGGGGGGGTGTACGAGCAGTACTTC.

The CDR3 protein is CASSQFPGTSGRKAKNIQYF. The CDR3 coding sequence is TGCGCCAGCAGCCAGTTCCCCGGGACTAGCGGGAGGAAGGCCAAAAACATTCAGTACTTC. The V and J genes are TRBV4-1 and TRBJ2-4, with TRBD2 matching 15 bases. Germline-derived CDR1 and CDR2 are MGHRA and YSYEKL. V shed 3 bases, J shed 1 base, and the junction held 10 bases outside the gene matches. The CDR3 length is 20 residues.

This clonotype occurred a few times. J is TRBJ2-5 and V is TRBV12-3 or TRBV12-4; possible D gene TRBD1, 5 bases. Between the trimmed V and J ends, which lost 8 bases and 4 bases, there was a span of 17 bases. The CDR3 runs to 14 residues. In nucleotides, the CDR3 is TGTGCCAGCGGCACAGGACGCGACCCAGAGACCCAGTACTTC. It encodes CASGTGRDPETQYF.

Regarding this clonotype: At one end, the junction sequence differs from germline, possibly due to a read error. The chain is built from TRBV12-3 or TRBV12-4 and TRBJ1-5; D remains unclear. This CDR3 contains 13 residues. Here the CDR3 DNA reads TGTGCCAGCAGTTTAGGGGGTTTTGAGCCCCGGCATTTT. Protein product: CASSLGGFEPRHF.

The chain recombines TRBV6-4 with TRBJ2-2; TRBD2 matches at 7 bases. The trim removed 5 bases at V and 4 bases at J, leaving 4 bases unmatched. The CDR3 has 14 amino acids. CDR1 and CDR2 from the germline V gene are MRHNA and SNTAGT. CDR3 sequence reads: CASSRSGTTGELFF. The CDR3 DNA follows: TGTGCCAGCAGTCGAAGCGGGACCACCGGGGAGCTGTTTTTT.

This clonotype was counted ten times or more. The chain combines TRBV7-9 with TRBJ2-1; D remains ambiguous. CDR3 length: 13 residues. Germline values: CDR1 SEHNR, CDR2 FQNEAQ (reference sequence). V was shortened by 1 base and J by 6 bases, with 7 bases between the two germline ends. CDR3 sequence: CASSLGDINEQFF. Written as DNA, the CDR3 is TGTGCCAGCAGCTTAGGGGATATCAATGAGCAGTTCTTC.

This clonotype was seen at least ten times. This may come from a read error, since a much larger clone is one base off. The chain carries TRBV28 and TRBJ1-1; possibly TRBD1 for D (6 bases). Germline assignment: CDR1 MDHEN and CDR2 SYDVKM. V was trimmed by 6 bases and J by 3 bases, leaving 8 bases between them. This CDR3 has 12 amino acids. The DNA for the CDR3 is TGTGCCAGCAGCCGACAGGACACTGAAGCTTTCTTT. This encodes CASSRQDTEAFF.

The CDR3 nucleotides are TGTGCCAGCAGGGGAGGACCGGGACAGGGTGGCTCACCCCTCCACTTT. This sequence encodes CASRGGPGQGGSPLHF. V is TRBV2 and J is TRBJ1-6; the match to TRBD1 covers 9 bases. The trim removed 6 bases at V and 10 bases at J, leaving 13 bases unmatched. The germline CDR1 and CDR2 sequences are SNHLY and FYNNEI. The CDR3 has 16 residues.

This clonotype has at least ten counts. CDR3 DNA: TGTGCCAGCAGCTCGATCTCCCAGGGAAGCTACGAGCAGTACTTC. This codes for CASSSISQGSYEQYF. This chain uses TRBV7-6 with TRBJ2-7; a possible D gene is TRBD1 (5 bases). Trimming stripped 4 bases from V and 3 bases from J, with 16 bases between. The germline gives CDR1 SGHVS, CDR2 FNYEAQ. This CDR3 spans 15 amino acids.

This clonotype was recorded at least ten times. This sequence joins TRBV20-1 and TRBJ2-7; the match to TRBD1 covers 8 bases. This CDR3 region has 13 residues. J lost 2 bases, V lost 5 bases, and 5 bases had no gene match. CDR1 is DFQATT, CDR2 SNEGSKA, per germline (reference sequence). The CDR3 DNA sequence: TGCAGTGCTCATTACAGGGGGGCCTACGAGCAGTACTTC. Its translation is CSAHYRGAYEQYF.

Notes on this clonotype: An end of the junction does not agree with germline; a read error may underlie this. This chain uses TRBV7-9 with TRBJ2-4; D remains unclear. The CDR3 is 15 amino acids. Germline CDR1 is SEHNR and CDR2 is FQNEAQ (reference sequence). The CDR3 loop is CASSLVGRAKNVQYF. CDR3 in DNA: TGTGCCAGCAGCTTAGTGGGCAGAGCCAAAAACGTTCAGTACTTC.

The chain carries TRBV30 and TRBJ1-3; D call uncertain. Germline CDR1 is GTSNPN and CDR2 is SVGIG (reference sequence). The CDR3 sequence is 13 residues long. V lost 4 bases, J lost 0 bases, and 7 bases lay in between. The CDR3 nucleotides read TGTGCCTGGACTCGGGGCTCTGGAAACACCATATATTTT. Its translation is CAWTRGSGNTIYF.

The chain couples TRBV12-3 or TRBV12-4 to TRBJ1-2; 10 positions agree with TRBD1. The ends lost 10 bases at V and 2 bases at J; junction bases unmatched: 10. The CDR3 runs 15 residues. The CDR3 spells CATTIGTGENYGYTF. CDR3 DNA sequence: TGTGCCACCACGATAGGGACAGGGGAAAACTATGGCTACACCTTC.

The DNA of the CDR3 is TGTGCCAGTAGTGCCTCTACAGGCAATGAGCAGTTCTTC. Translated: CASSASTGNEQFF. This chain links TRBV19 with TRBJ2-1; TRBD1 is a possible D gene (5 bases). This CDR3 has 13 amino acids. The V gene lost 5 bases and the J gene lost 6 bases, with 11 bases spanning the gap. Germline CDR1 LNHDA, CDR2 SQIVND (reference sequence).

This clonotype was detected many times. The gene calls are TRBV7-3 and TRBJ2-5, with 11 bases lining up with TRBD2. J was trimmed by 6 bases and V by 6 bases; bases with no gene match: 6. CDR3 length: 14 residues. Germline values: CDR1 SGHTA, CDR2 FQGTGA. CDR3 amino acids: CASSFSGRAKTQYF. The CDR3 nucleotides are TGTGCCAGCAGTTTTAGCGGGAGGGCGAAGACCCAGTACTTC.

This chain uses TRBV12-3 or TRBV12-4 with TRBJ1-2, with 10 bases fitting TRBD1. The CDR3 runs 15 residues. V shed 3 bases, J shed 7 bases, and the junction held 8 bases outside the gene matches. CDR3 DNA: TGTGCCAGCAGTTTCCTCGCCGGGACAGGGGCTGGCTACACCTTC. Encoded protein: CASSFLAGTGAGYTF.

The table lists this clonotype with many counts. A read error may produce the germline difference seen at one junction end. The CDR3 region is CASSFSGGSYEQYF. Written as DNA, the CDR3 is TGTGCCAGCAGCTTTAGTGGGGGATCCTACGAGCAGTACTTC. The chain employs TRBV5-1 and TRBJ2-7; D may be TRBD1 or TRBD2 (5 bases each). There are 14 residues in the CDR3. Germline V gene sequence: CDR1 SGHRS, CDR2 YFSETQ.

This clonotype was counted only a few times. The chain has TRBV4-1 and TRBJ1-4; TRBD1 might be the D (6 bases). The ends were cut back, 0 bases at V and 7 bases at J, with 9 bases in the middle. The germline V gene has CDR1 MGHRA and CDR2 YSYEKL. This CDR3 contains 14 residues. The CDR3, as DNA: TGCGCCAGCAGCCAAGACGGCAGGGGTGAAAAACTGTTTTTT. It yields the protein CASSQDGRGEKLFF.

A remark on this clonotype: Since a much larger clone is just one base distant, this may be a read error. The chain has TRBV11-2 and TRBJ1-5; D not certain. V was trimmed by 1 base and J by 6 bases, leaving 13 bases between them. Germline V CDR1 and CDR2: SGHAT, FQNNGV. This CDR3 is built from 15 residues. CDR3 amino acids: CASSLGNGRSQPQHF. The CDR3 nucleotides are TGTGCCAGCAGCTTAGGCAACGGTCGCAGTCAGCCCCAGCATTTT. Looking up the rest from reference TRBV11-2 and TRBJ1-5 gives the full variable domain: EAGVAQSPRYKIIEKRQSVAFWCNPISGHATLYWYQQILGQGPKLLIQFQNNGVVDDSQLPKDRFSAERLKGVDSTLKIQPAKLEDSAVYLCASSLGNGRSQPQHFGDGTRLSIL.

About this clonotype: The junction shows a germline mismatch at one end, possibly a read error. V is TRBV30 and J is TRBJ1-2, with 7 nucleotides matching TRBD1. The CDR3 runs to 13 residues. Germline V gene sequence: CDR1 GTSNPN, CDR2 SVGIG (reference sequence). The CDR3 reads CAWSGRGGYRYTF. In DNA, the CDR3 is TGTGCCTGGAGTGGGAGAGGGGGCTATCGCTACACCTTC.

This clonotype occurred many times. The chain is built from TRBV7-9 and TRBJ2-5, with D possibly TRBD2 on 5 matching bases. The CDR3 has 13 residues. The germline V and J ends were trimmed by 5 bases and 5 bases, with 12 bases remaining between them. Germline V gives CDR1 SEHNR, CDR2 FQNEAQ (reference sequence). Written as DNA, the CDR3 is TGTGCCAGCAGCACAAGAGGAGGTGAGACCCAGTACTTC. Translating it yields CASSTRGGETQYF.

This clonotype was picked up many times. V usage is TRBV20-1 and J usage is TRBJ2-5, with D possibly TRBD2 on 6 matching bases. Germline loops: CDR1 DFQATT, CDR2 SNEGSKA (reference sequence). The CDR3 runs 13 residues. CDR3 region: CSNIRLDQETQYF. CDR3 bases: TGCAGCAACATCAGACTAGATCAAGAGACCCAGTACTTC.

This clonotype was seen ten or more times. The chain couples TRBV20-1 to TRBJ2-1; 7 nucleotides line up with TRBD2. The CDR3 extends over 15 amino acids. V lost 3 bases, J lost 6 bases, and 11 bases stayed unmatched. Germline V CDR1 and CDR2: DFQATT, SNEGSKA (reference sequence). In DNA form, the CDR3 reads TGCAGTGCTAGCAATCCGGGGAGGGCCATCAATGAGCAGTTCTTC. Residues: CSASNPGRAINEQFF.

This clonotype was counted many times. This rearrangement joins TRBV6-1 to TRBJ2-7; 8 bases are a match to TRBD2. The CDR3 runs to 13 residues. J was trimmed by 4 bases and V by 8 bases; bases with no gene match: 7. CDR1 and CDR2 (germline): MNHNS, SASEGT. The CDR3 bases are TGTGCCAGCGCATATAGCGGGACTTACGAGCAGTACTTC. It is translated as CASAYSGTYEQYF.

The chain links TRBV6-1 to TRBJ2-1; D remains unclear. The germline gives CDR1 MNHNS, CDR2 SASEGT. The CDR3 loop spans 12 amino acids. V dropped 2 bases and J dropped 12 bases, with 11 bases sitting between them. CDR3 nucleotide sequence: TGTGCCAGCAGTGAAAGGCTAGTCGGGCAGTTCTTC. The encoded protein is CASSERLVGQFF.

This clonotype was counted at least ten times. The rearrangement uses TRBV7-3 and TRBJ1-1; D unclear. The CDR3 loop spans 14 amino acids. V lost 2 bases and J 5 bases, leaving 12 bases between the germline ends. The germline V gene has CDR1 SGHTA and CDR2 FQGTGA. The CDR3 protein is CASSLDGSATEAFF. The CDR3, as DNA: TGTGCCAGCAGCTTAGATGGGTCGGCAACTGAAGCTTTCTTT.

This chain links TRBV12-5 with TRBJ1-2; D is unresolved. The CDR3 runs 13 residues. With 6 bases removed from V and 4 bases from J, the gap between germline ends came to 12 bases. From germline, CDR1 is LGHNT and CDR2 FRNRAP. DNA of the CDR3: TGTGCTAGTGGAACATCGGGTGCCTATGGCTACACCTTC. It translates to CASGTSGAYGYTF.

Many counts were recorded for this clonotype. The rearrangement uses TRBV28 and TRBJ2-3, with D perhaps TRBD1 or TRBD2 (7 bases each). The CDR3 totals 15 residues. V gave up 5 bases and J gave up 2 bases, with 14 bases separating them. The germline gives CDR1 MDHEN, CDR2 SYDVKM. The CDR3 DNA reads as TGTGCCAGCAGTCAGGGGGGGGGGGCCACAGATACGCAGTATTTT. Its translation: CASSQGGGATDTQYF.

As DNA, the CDR3 is TGTGCCAGCAGCTTGGCAGACCTCAGTTTGGAGGGCTACACCTTC. This translates into CASSLADLSLEGYTF. The rearrangement uses TRBV5-5 and TRBJ1-2; D is ambiguous. V was cut by 0 bases and J by 8 bases, with 17 bases left in between. The CDR3 is made up of 15 amino acids. Looked up from germline, CDR1 is SGHKS and CDR2 is YYEKEE (reference sequence).

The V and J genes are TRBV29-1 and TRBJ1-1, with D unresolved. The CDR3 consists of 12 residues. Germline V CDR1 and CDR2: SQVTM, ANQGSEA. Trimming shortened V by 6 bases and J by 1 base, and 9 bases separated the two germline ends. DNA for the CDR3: TGCAGCGTCACCCCACCGAACACTGAAGCTTTCTTT. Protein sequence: CSVTPPNTEAFF. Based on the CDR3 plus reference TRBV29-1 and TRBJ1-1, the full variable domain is SAVISQKPSRDICQRGTSLTIQCQVDSQVTMMFWYRQQPGQSLTLIATANQGSEATYESGFVIDKFPISRPNLTFSTLTVSNMSPEDSSIYLCSVTPPNTEAFFGQGTRLTVV.

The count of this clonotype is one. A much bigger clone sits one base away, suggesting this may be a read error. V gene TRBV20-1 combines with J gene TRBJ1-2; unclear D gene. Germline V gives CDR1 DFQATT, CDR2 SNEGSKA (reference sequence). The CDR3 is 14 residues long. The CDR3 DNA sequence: TGCAGCCTCCCAGGCGCCAGTACTAACTATGGCTACACCTTC. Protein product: CSLPGASTNYGYTF.